A single sample is the source of the 17 T cell receptor beta chains below, sequenced in a study of T-cell reconstitution after alpha-beta-depleted transplantation in children. Using unique molecular identifiers, the investigators prepared the TCRbeta library. TCRdb itself ran the PCR reads through MiXCR, one entry per CDR3 protein. The profile shows roughly 200,000 distinct CDR3 sequences, approximately 10% of them singletons. The sample in question was PBMCs from the stem cell graft donor, obtained from the stem cell graft. Receptors originate from a human donor who donated a stem cell graft to a child with acute lymphoblastic leukemia.

This chain connects TRBV7-9 to TRBJ2-1, with D perhaps given as TRBD1 or TRBD2 (5 bases each). V lost 2 bases and J lost 5, with 13 bases in between. Germline V gene lookup returns CDR1 SEHNR and CDR2 FQNEAQ (reference sequence). The CDR3 spans 15 residues. As DNA, the CDR3 is TGTGCCAGCAGCTTATCCGGGACGGTAAACAATGAGCAGTTCTTC. The encoded protein is CASSLSGTVNNEQFF.

This chain links TRBV5-5 with TRBJ1-5; D gene unclear. The germline V gene encodes CDR1 SGHKS and CDR2 YYEKEE (reference sequence). V was pared by 0 bases and J by 3 bases, with 10 bases between. The CDR3 sequence is 15 residues long. DNA for the CDR3: TGTGCCAGCAGCTTGGTACGGCAGGACAATCAGCCCCAGCATTTT. Protein: CASSLVRQDNQPQHF.

This clonotype was seen many times. The J gene is TRBJ1-3, the V gene TRBV6-1; no reliable D call. The CDR3 sequence is 16 residues long. V shed 3 bases and J shed 1 base, with 13 bases lying between them. Per the germline V gene, CDR1 is MNHNS and CDR2 is SASEGT. CDR3 sequence reads: CASSDDPLYSGNTIYF. CDR3 nucleotide sequence: TGTGCCAGCAGTGATGACCCCCTATATTCTGGAAACACCATATATTTT.

The rearrangement links TRBV5-1 to TRBJ2-3, with D possibly being TRBD1 (5 bases). V dropped 0 bases and J dropped 5 bases, with 10 bases sitting between them. Per the germline V gene, CDR1 is SGHRS and CDR2 is YFSETQ. The CDR3 contains 14 residues. CDR3 in amino acids: CASSLGGRRDTQYF. CDR3 sequence (DNA): TGCGCCAGCAGCTTGGGGGGCCGGAGAGATACGCAGTATTTT.

The rearrangement uses TRBV20-1 and TRBJ2-7, with 7 bases fitting TRBD1. The length of the CDR3 is 14 residues. The germline gives CDR1 DFQATT, CDR2 SNEGSKA (reference sequence). With 2 bases clipped from V and 7 bases from J, the junction kept 11 bases outside the gene matches. The CDR3, as DNA: TGCAGTGCTAGAAGAGCCACCGGGACAGTAGAGCAGTACTTC. Residues: CSARRATGTVEQYF.

This clonotype was counted only a few times. The CDR3 DNA sequence: TGCAGTGCTTCCGACCCGAGCTCCTACAATGAGCAGTTCTTC. Residues: CSASDPSSYNEQFF. This chain connects TRBV20-1 to TRBJ2-1; D remains ambiguous. The CDR3 is made up of 14 amino acids. Between the trimmed V and J ends, which lost 5 bases and 0 bases, there was a span of 11 bases. From germline, CDR1 is DFQATT and CDR2 SNEGSKA (reference sequence).

This rearrangement joins TRBV3-1 to TRBJ2-2; D ambiguous. This CDR3 region has 14 residues. The germline V gene has CDR1 LGHDT and CDR2 YNNKEL (reference sequence). Trimming shortened V by 2 bases and J by 2 bases, and 6 bases separated the two germline ends. The CDR3 DNA reads TGTGCCAGCAGCCAAAGCCCCAACACCGGGGAGCTGTTTTTT. Amino acid sequence: CASSQSPNTGELFF.

This clonotype occurred many times. The V call is TRBV4-2, the J call TRBJ2-4; D might be TRBD2 (6 bases). The CDR3 covers 16 residues. Germline CDR1 reads LGHNA; CDR2 reads YNFKEQ. V dropped 3 bases and J dropped 2 bases, with 14 bases sitting between them. Here the CDR3 reads CASSQALGTPKNIQYF. As DNA, the CDR3 is TGTGCCAGCAGCCAGGCACTGGGGACTCCCAAAAACATTCAGTACTTC.

This clonotype was counted ten times or more. This sequence joins TRBV7-2 and TRBJ2-3; D may be TRBD2 (5 bases). This CDR3 contains 13 residues. Germline CDR1 SGHTA, CDR2 FQGNSA. V gave up 6 bases and J gave up 4 bases, with 11 bases separating them. CDR3 sequence: CASSPGSADTQYF. CDR3 nucleotide sequence: TGTGCCAGCAGTCCTGGGAGCGCAGATACGCAGTATTTT.

This clonotype turned up a few times. The J gene is TRBJ1-3, the V gene TRBV5-1; tentatively, D is TRBD1 (5 bases). Germline assignment: CDR1 SGHRS and CDR2 YFSETQ. Between the trimmed V and J ends, which lost 4 bases and 4 bases, there was a span of 18 bases. CDR3 size: 16 residues. The CDR3 nucleotides read TGCGCCAGCAGCCTCTCGACAGCAGCTGCCGGAAACACCATATATTTT. This gives the protein CASSLSTAAAGNTIYF.

This clonotype was observed a handful of times. The rearrangement links TRBV7-9 to TRBJ1-5; TRBD1 agrees at 7 bases. V shed 1 base and J 5 bases; nucleotides not matched to a gene: 8. This CDR3 is 16 amino acids long. Germline values: CDR1 SEHNR, CDR2 FQNEAQ (reference sequence). The CDR3 spells CASSLGGTEGYQPQHF. The DNA of the CDR3 is TGTGCCAGCAGCTTAGGGGGGACAGAGGGGTATCAGCCCCAGCATTTT.

The sample holds many counts of this clonotype. The V call is TRBV7-9, the J call TRBJ1-6; TRBD1 aligns across 9 bases. The germline V gene has CDR1 SEHNR and CDR2 FQNEAQ (reference sequence). V gave up 3 bases and J gave up 8 bases; unmatched junction bases: 5. The CDR3 runs to 15 residues. The CDR3 spells CASSFMTGGDSPLHF. The CDR3 region has the DNA TGTGCCAGCAGCTTCATGACAGGGGGGGATTCACCCCTCCACTTT.

The V and J genes are TRBV7-2 and TRBJ2-7; TRBD1 might be the D (6 bases). The CDR3 runs 14 residues. Germline CDR1 SGHTA, CDR2 FQGNSA. Trimming pared 7 bases from V and 4 bases from J, leaving 17 bases between. The CDR3 sequence: CASIDTGYGYEQYF. The CDR3 coding sequence is TGTGCCAGCATCGACACAGGGTACGGGTACGAGCAGTACTTC.

This clonotype appeared a few times. The chain links TRBV7-9 to TRBJ2-5; 8 positions agree with TRBD2. The trim removed 4 bases at V and 5 bases at J, leaving 3 bases unmatched. Germline V gives CDR1 SEHNR, CDR2 FQNEAQ (reference sequence). This CDR3 is 13 amino acids long. CDR3 in DNA: TGTGCCAGCAGCTCGGGGGGGACGGAGACCCAGTACTTC. It yields the protein CASSSGGTETQYF.

This clonotype was seen a handful of times. The chain combines TRBV5-1 with TRBJ1-6, with 11 nucleotides matching TRBD1. The CDR3 contains 15 residues. With V trimmed by 4 bases and J by 8 bases, 5 bases remained unmatched. Per the germline V gene, CDR1 is SGHRS and CDR2 is YFSETQ. CDR3 DNA sequence: TGCGCCAGCAGCGATCTGGGACAGGGGGATTCACCCCTCCACTTT. Amino acids: CASSDLGQGDSPLHF.

This clonotype was counted only a few times. The chain uses TRBV5-1 and TRBJ2-3, with TRBD2 matching 11 bases. The germline CDR1 and CDR2 sequences are SGHRS and YFSETQ. V shed 4 bases, J shed 6 bases, and the junction held 7 bases outside the gene matches. CDR3 size: 15 residues. The CDR3 protein is CASSRLAGSADTQYF. The CDR3 nucleotides are TGCGCCAGCAGCCGACTAGCGGGGTCGGCCGATACGCAGTATTTT.

This clonotype was found many times. J is TRBJ1-4 and V is TRBV20-1, with 11 nucleotides matching TRBD1. Germline V lookup: CDR1 DFQATT, CDR2 SNEGSKA (reference sequence). The CDR3 covers 12 residues. CDR3 nucleotides: TGCAGGATACGGGACAGGGGGGAAAAACTGTTTTTT. The encoded protein is CRIRDRGEKLFF.